A selection of T cell receptor beta chains follows, all from one sample in a study of spatial heterogeneity in lung cancer. MiXCR was run by TCRdb on the 5' RACE reads, yielding one entry per CDR3 protein. This sample carries 80,000 to 95,000 distinct CDR3 sequences, approximately 8.9% of them seen once, and the ten largest clones take around 7%. Sample: PBMCs, taken at surgery. The receptor source for this set is a male donor with early-stage non-small cell lung cancer. Both conserved end residues are trimmed from each CDR3. A D gene is named only where the DNA matches it firmly.

J: TRBJ1-2; V: TRBV7-9; D: -; length: 12; CDR3: ASSLGAANYGYT
J: TRBJ1-1; V: TRBV19; D: -; length: 11; CDR3: ASSMALNTEAF
J: TRBJ1-2; V: TRBV5-1; D: -; length: 11; CDR3: ASSPIANYGYT
J: TRBJ1-1; V: TRBV5-1; D: -; length: 11; CDR3: ASRPTPDTEAF
J: TRBJ1-1; V: TRBV7-3; D: -; length: 15; CDR3: ASSLTATGVMNTEAF
J: TRBJ1-1; V: TRBV27; D: -; length: 12; CDR3: ASSATGKAGEAF
J: TRBJ1-1; V: TRBV5-1; D: -; length: 9; CDR3: ASREEGVAF
J: TRBJ2-7; V: TRBV7-9; D: -; length: 11; CDR3: ASSPIDTYEQY
J: TRBJ1-2; V: TRBV6-2/TRBV6-3; D: -; length: 10; CDR3: ASSYYTNGYT
J: TRBJ2-7; V: TRBV6-2/TRBV6-3; D: TRBD1; length: 14; CDR3: ASSPHRDRGVHEQY
J: TRBJ2-5; V: TRBV12-3/TRBV12-4; D: TRBD1; length: 12; CDR3: ASSNGQGRETQY
J: TRBJ1-5; V: TRBV23-1; D: -; length: 10; CDR3: ASSLTHQPQH
J: TRBJ2-3; V: TRBV12-5; D: TRBD2; length: 14; CDR3: ASGPSPGTSMNTQY
J: TRBJ2-7; V: TRBV18; D: TRBD1; length: 13; CDR3: ASSWTGGYPYEQY
J: TRBJ1-5; V: TRBV11-2; D: -; length: 13; CDR3: ASSHAGDSNQPQH
J: TRBJ1-4; V: TRBV5-1; D: -; length: 12; CDR3: ASSLRGGDEKLF
J: TRBJ2-2; V: TRBV5-5; D: -; length: 13; CDR3: ASSGLTRNTGELF
J: TRBJ2-3; V: TRBV19; D: TRBD1; length: 12; CDR3: ASSTGTGMDTQY
J: TRBJ2-3; V: TRBV30; D: TRBD1; length: 14; CDR3: AWSRTKTGDTDTQY
J: TRBJ1-2; V: TRBV29-1; D: -; length: 11; CDR3: SVADSANYGYT
J: TRBJ1-2; V: TRBV2; D: -; length: 13; CDR3: ASSVGGSPNYGYT
J: TRBJ2-1; V: TRBV19; D: -; length: 12; CDR3: ASWGGVVTNEQF